This TCR beta chain was captured in a study of cytomegalovirus exposure and HLA in healthy donors (dated by TCRdb to 2016 to 2017). About the full investigation: According to an earlier analysis of around 600 of the donors, about 179 million T cells yielded some 120 million unique TCR beta sequences and about 280 Gb of sequence data. An early release covering roughly 580 HLA-typed donors comprised approximately 290 gigabases of sequencing data and approximately 85 million unique TCR sequences. Of the roughly 400 genotyped donors, 65% to 90% fell in the genetic ancestry cluster associated with self-reported Caucasian donors. The study aimed to test whether cataloging public T cell receptors could reveal signatures of past pathogen exposure. The T cell repertoires of several hundred subjects were profiled by immunosequencing and related to cytomegalovirus serostatus. Besides the first cohort of around 700 subjects, a separate validation cohort made up of over 100 different subjects was used. The study combined high-throughput TCR immunosequencing, statistical association of individual TCRs with disease status, and machine learning to predict cytomegalovirus infection status. A later analysis re-examined previously published TCR beta repertoires from over 500 donors and added high-resolution HLA genotyping to investigate patterns of TCR occurrence. In the later analysis, no new phenotypic data were used to find candidate immune exposures; instead, reliance was placed on TCR beta sequences and their occurrence across donors. In an earlier analysis of around 540 of the donors, high-throughput TCR beta sequencing was used to judge whether each TCR beta V gene segment behaved as functional or pseudogenic. Donor age, sex, ethnicity and CMV serostatus were compiled alongside the repertoire data. In a later genetic analysis, genome-wide SNP genotypes for about three fifths of the roughly 670 donors were used, and that subset was treated as a discovery cohort. Every discovery cohort repertoire had been produced on one sequencing platform. Both class I and class II loci were covered by HLA typing, at four-digit resolution. Typing coverage varied by locus: about 620-630 donors for A, B, C, DRB1 and DQB1; approximately 500 for DQA1; around 570 for DPA1; some 470 for DPB1. Five DR-DQ haplotypes were handled as single units for association and clustering, since linkage in the cohort was strong. Across under 500 genotyped donors of the cohort, an average of 235,054 unique TCR beta nucleotide sequences per donor were sequenced, and roughly a sixth of those sequences were non-productive.

The cohort comprised fewer than 750 healthy bone marrow donors. At the time of sampling, every cohort member was nominally healthy, though immune exposures that went unrecorded were likely present. The donor was CMV seronegative and was included in the group of a few hundred seronegative cohort members. A peripheral blood sample was provided by each donor, and peripheral blood mononuclear cells were used for TCR beta sequencing. The Qiagen DNeasy Blood Extraction Kit was used to extract genomic DNA from the blood cell samples. Library preparation used the immunoSEQ multiplex PCR assay. The multiplex PCR relied on a mix of 60 forward primers for TCR Vbeta segments and 13 reverse primers for TCR Jbeta segments. A multiplex PCR assay on genomic DNA amplified the CDR3 region of rearranged TCR beta genes. The amplified TCR beta libraries were sequenced on the Illumina HiSeq System as 87-base-pair reads. The authors processed their data as follows. Across the 500 to 750 repertoires, a later analysis counted around 80 million unique TCR beta chains, some 11 million of which were shared by at least two donors. To remove PCR and sequencing errors, raw reads were error-corrected and collapsed into unique sequences using a nearest-neighbor algorithm that merged closely related sequences. To assign V, D and J gene segments, CDR3 sequences were aligned to IMGT reference sequences. For a sequence to be retained, a match of at least six nucleotides was required to both a V gene segment and a J gene segment. Rearrangements were classified as productive when the CDR3 lacked stop codons and remained in frame with V and J, and all other rearrangements were classified as non-productive. CDR3 was defined according to IMGT convention as the region running from the second conserved V-encoded cysteine to the conserved J-encoded phenylalanine. The earlier analysis of a few hundred of the donors excluded any sequence lacking an unambiguous match to a single V gene segment. An earlier analysis of a few hundred of the donors classified V segments as functional when productive rearrangements were above 56.7% and as segregating when the standard deviation between donors was above 5%. A statistical classification framework was built for diagnosing cytomegalovirus status from the catalog of TCR beta chain sequences. V and J gene assignment, in a later analysis, came from comparing TCR nucleotide sequences with IMGT/GENE-DB human TR gene sequences. In a later analysis, CDR3 sequences and most-parsimonious VDJ recombination scenarios were assigned using the TCRdist pipeline. A later analysis defined each TCR beta chain by its CDR3 amino acid sequence plus V-gene family, and excluded reads lacking a unique V-gene family. In a later analysis, 450 to 600 highly shared, low-generation-probability nucleotide sequences were removed to address suspected cross-contamination and a sequencing artifact. A later analysis calculated a clonal expansion index for each public chain from normalized within-repertoire ranks of inferred template counts. In a later analysis, generation probabilities were computed using a VDJ recombination model fitted to out-of-frame rearrangements, and the results were checked against IGoR. In a later analysis, hypergeometric tests were used to score TCR-TCR, TCR-HLA and TCR-CMV co-occurrence, with a repertoire-size bias correction applied to TCR pairs. To estimate false discovery rates, a later analysis permuted the HLA or CMV assignments 20 times. In a later analysis, co-occurring TCRs were grouped using DBSCAN, and TCRdist sequence similarity was added for clustering within HLA-allele-positive subsets. For co-occurrence clustering, repertoires with fewer than 30,000 or more than 120,000 public chains were excluded, along with several repertoires with anomalous nucleotide sharing. TCRdb re-hosts the immuneACCESS table, in-frame sequences only. Its copies lack some clones; in the studies checked, an unresolved V gene accounts for under half of them, and the cause for the rest is not known. V, J and clone size reflect that table, while D and trimming were determined from the DNA. Across this sample there are around 180,000 clones, with about 88% seen only once. The top ten clonotypes cover about 0.23% of the sample.

The CDR3, cysteine through phenylalanine, is 16 amino acids long. The only DNA kept is the CDR3, 48 bases in frame from the first base. Between the V and J ends, shortened by 0 bases and 0 bases respectively, the junction contains 11 bases. From a lookup of the germline V gene, CDR1 and CDR2 are SGHDN and FVKESK. About this clone itself: No cognate antigen has been identified for it. No base quality information exists; no much larger clone differs at one position.

Study-level results and caveats: Several of the top co-occurrence clusters appeared to be linked to parvovirus B19, influenza, CMV and Epstein-Barr virus, according to a later analysis. The only immune exposure information available for the cohort was CMV serostatus. In a later analysis, HLA-associated TCR beta chains were found to be more clonally expanded and to have lower generation probabilities than equally common non-associated chains. A cluster of highly shared sequence variants was judged likely to be a technical artifact of the sequencing pipeline. Presence/absence analyses assumed roughly uniform sequencing depth across donors, an assumption that may not hold. In an earlier analysis of around 600 of the donors, most TCR beta V segments were observed in productive rearrangements about 87% or about 30% of the time, broadly matching IMGT annotations. At a false discovery rate of 0.05, a later analysis linked under 20,000 TCR beta sequences to specific HLA alleles. V-gene and J-gene trimming of TCR beta chains was associated with a missense DCLRE1C variant in a later genetic analysis, and the association was replicated in an independent cohort. Three of the identified cytomegalovirus-associated TCR beta chains were confirmed in vitro to be specific for cytomegalovirus antigens. In a later analysis, most CMV-associated TCR beta chains were found to appear HLA-restricted, with HLA associations seemingly driven largely by CMV exposure. In a later genetic analysis, fewer N-insertions in productive TCRs were reported among donors in an Asian-associated ancestry cluster than the approximately 670-donor mean. The classifier was reported to diagnose cytomegalovirus status with high specificity and sensitivity in both the original and validation cohorts. Because HLA typing was unavailable for some donors at each locus, only the typed subset was used in association tests. Some IMGT-functional V segments, including TRBV6-2 and TRBV6-3, could not be distinguished by the 87-base-pair reads and were therefore excluded. Correlated functional status among segregating V segments might be attributable to linkage disequilibrium, but an unknown experimental factor could not be ruled out. In the study, around 150 TCR beta chains were listed as associated with cytomegalovirus. While some public TCRs were present in many individuals, most TCR sequences turned up only very rarely across donors. A further reported finding was that TCR beta sequences accurately predicted the HLA-A and HLA-B alleles for most subjects in the first cohort. The authors suggested that the approach could potentially be extended to other disease states and immunological phenotypes. Assigning TCR associations to individual alleles was difficult when HLA alleles, especially DR and DQ, strongly co-occurred. Over 15 rarely observed V segments, including chromosome 9 orphons, were excluded from the earlier analysis of some 590 of the donors because counts were too low. The cohort was sequenced for TCR beta chains only, and without alpha or paired-chain data the features that could be detected were limited. In a later analysis, the rate of TCR association differed among HLA loci, with DRB1 alleles having the most associated TCRs and HLA-C alleles having the fewest.

Sequenced material: PBMCs. This TCR was recovered from a girl under three years old in good health and CMV-seronegative. The rearrangement combines TRBV14 with TRBJ1-1, with an unclear D gene assignment. The CDR3 has the sequence CASSQDLGLLNTEAFF. The nucleotide sequence reads as follows: TGTGCCAGCAGCCAAGACCTTGGACTCCTGAACACTGAAGCTTTCTTT.